The 30 T cell receptor beta chains below all came from one sample that was sequenced in a study of early T cells in non-severe SARS-CoV-2 infection. TCRdb itself ran the 5' RACE reads through MiXCR, one entry per CDR3 protein. Altogether 65,000 to 95,000 distinct CDR3 sequences are present, around 16% being singletons, with the ten largest covering approximately 2.9%. The sequenced material came from whole blood. Every receptor here comes from an adult who was a healthcare worker with PCR-confirmed SARS-CoV-2 infection or an uninfected control (not recorded which).

This clonotype has just a few counts. The V and J genes are TRBV5-1 and TRBJ1-1, with TRBD1 as a possible D gene (6 bases). This CDR3 has 15 residues. Trimming shortened V by 3 bases and J by 0 bases, and 12 bases separated the two germline ends. Germline loops: CDR1 SGHRS, CDR2 YFSETQ. The CDR3 is CASSSTGRMNTEAFF. The CDR3 DNA follows: TGCGCCAGCAGCTCGACAGGTAGAATGAACACTGAAGCTTTCTTT. The full variable domain, completed using reference TRBV5-1 and TRBJ1-1, is KAGVTQTPRYLIKTRGQQVTLSCSPISGHRSVSWYQQTPGQGLQFLFEYFSETQRNKGNFPGRFSGRQFSNSRSEMNVSTLELGDSALYLCASSSTGRMNTEAFFGQGTRLTVV.

The J gene is TRBJ1-1, the V gene TRBV9, with D unclear. V was cut by 3 bases and J by 5 bases, with 11 bases left in between. This CDR3 comprises 13 residues. The germline gives CDR1 SGDLS, CDR2 YYNGEE. CDR3 bases: TGTGCCAGCAGCGGAGGACGAAAAACTGAAGCTTTCTTT. Protein sequence: CASSGGRKTEAFF. Using reference TRBV9 and TRBJ1-1 for the parts outside the CDR3, the full variable domain is DSGVTQTPKHLITATGQRVTLRCSPRSGDLSVYWYQQSLDQGLQFLIQYYNGEERAKGNILERFSAQQFPDLHSELNLSSLELGDSALYFCASSGGRKTEAFFGQGTRLTVV.

This clonotype has a handful of counts. The V call is TRBV20-1, the J call TRBJ2-3, with D possibly TRBD2 on 5 matching bases. Germline V gene data show CDR1 as DFQATT and CDR2 as SNEGSKA (reference sequence). The CDR3 has 14 residues. Between the trimmed V and J ends, which lost 6 bases and 1 base, there was a span of 14 bases. This CDR3 is CSAILGMGTDTQYF. CDR3 nucleotides: TGCAGTGCGATACTAGGGATGGGCACAGATACGCAGTATTTT.

This clonotype has only a few counts. A read error may produce the germline difference seen at one junction end. This chain links TRBV7-7 with TRBJ2-2; 11 nucleotides agree with TRBD2. This CDR3 has 14 amino acids. The V gene's germline CDR1 is SSHAT and CDR2 FNYEAQ (reference sequence). In nucleotides, the CDR3 is TGTGCTAGCAGCACGACTAGCGGGATCGGGGAGCTGTTTTTT. Translated, it gives CASSTTSGIGELFF.

V is TRBV11-2 and J is TRBJ2-5; 7 positions agree with TRBD1. There are 15 residues in the CDR3. Germline lookup yields CDR1 SGHAT and CDR2 FQNNGV. V lost 2 bases and J lost 5; bases outside the gene matches: 8. The CDR3 nucleotides read TGTGCCAGCAGCTTATCGACAGGGCAGCGGGAGACCCAGTACTTC. Translation gives CASSLSTGQRETQYF. Full variable domain (rest looked up from reference TRBV11-2 and TRBJ2-5): EAGVAQSPRYKIIEKRQSVAFWCNPISGHATLYWYQQILGQGPKLLIQFQNNGVVDDSQLPKDRFSAERLKGVDSTLKIQPAKLEDSAVYLCASSLSTGQRETQYFGPGTRLLVL.

This chain connects TRBV3-1 to TRBJ1-1; 7 bases line up with TRBD1. With V trimmed by 1 base and J by 6 bases, 2 bases remained unmatched. Germline CDR1 is LGHDT and CDR2 is YNNKEL (reference sequence). The CDR3 runs to 13 residues. This CDR3 reads CASSQGRGSEAFF. The DNA for the CDR3 is TGTGCCAGCAGCCAAGGCAGGGGGTCTGAAGCTTTCTTT.

This chain links TRBV5-4 with TRBJ2-1, with 7 bases identical to TRBD2. CDR1 and CDR2 from the germline V gene are SGHNT and YYREEE (reference sequence). Trimming removed 4 bases from V and 4 bases from J; junction bases left unmatched: 11. The CDR3 is 16 amino acids. DNA of the CDR3: TGTGCCAGCAGCGCCTCTCTAGCGGCCAGATACAATGAGCAGTTCTTC. Protein product: CASSASLAARYNEQFF.

The rearrangement links TRBV6-5 to TRBJ2-7, with 8 bases lining up with TRBD1. With V trimmed by 10 bases and J by 3 bases, 23 bases remained unmatched. Germline CDR1 MNHEY, CDR2 SVGAGI. This CDR3 has 18 amino acids. DNA for the CDR3: TGTGCCAACCCAGGGGGCAGAGTACAATGCGACAGGGTCTACGAGCAGTACTTC. As protein: CANPGGRVQCDRVYEQYF.

This clonotype was observed a few times. The rearrangement joins TRBV5-1 to TRBJ2-4; 7 nucleotides line up with TRBD1. The CDR3 sequence is 14 residues long. Trimming cost V 8 bases and J 8 bases; bases outside gene matches: 13. Germline V gene data show CDR1 as SGHRS and CDR2 as YFSETQ. This CDR3 reads CASGRGTDGDIQYF. As DNA, the CDR3 is TGCGCCAGTGGCCGAGGGACAGATGGAGACATTCAGTACTTC.

This clonotype was counted only a few times. The V call is TRBV3-1, the J call TRBJ2-7; D is ambiguous. V was trimmed by 4 bases and J by 2 bases, leaving 18 bases between them. From germline, CDR1 is LGHDT and CDR2 YNNKEL (reference sequence). The CDR3 runs 16 residues. The CDR3, as DNA: TGTGCCAGCAGCCCGATGGATAGTACCGGAGCCTACGAGCAGTACTTC. Its protein product is CASSPMDSTGAYEQYF.

This clonotype was detected ten times or more. This chain uses TRBV7-8 with TRBJ2-3, with 7 nucleotides matching TRBD1. The CDR3 covers 18 residues. V trimming: 5 bases; J trimming: 2 bases; junction bases outside the gene matches: 16. The V gene's germline CDR1 is SGHVS and CDR2 FQNEAQ. The CDR3 here is CASSLTIHTGVNTDTQYF. The CDR3 region has the DNA TGTGCCAGCAGCCTGACAATCCATACAGGGGTAAACACAGATACGCAGTATTTT.

A few counts support this clonotype. One junction end disagrees with the germline gene, perhaps due to a read error. The chain employs TRBV7-2 and TRBJ1-1; D possibly corresponds to TRBD1 (5 bases). The CDR3 loop spans 13 amino acids. Germline V gene lookup returns CDR1 SGHTA and CDR2 FQGNSA. The CDR3 DNA follows: TGTGCCAGCAGCTTATACCCGGGACCACTCGATAGCTTT. Its translation is CASSLYPGPLDSF.

This clonotype was observed a few times. The rearrangement links TRBV29-1 to TRBJ2-2, with D unresolved. Germline V gene data show CDR1 as SQVTM and CDR2 as ANQGSEA. The CDR3 runs to 14 residues. Between the trimmed V and J ends, which lost 4 bases and 0 bases, there was a span of 9 bases. CDR3 coding DNA: TGCAGCGTTGGGCGGACGGCGAACACCGGGGAGCTGTTTTTT. It specifies CSVGRTANTGELFF.

This rearrangement joins TRBV14 to TRBJ2-2, with D uncertain. CDR3 length: 13 amino acids. From germline, CDR1 is SGHDN and CDR2 FVKESK. Between the trimmed V and J ends, which lost 1 base and 7 bases, there was a span of 7 bases. CDR3 amino acids: CASSQVEGGELFF. The CDR3 DNA is TGTGCCAGCAGCCAAGTCGAAGGCGGGGAGCTGTTTTTT.

The table lists this clonotype with a few counts. This chain links TRBV7-2 with TRBJ2-1; no clear D gene. Germline V gene data show CDR1 as SGHTA and CDR2 as FQGNSA. Trimming cost V 1 base and J 6 bases, with 10 bases left between them. CDR3 length: 14 amino acids. CDR3: CASSLVVSGNEQFF. Written as DNA, the CDR3 is TGTGCCAGCAGCTTAGTGGTTTCGGGCAATGAGCAGTTCTTC.

The chain is built from TRBV7-2 and TRBJ2-2, with a weak D call TRBD2 (5 bases). V dropped 6 bases and J dropped 4 bases, with 18 bases sitting between them. The CDR3 contains 16 residues. CDR1 and CDR2 from the germline V gene are SGHTA and FQGNSA. The CDR3 sequence: CASSVAHLVTTGELFF. CDR3 nucleotides: TGTGCCAGCAGTGTAGCGCATCTAGTAACCACCGGGGAGCTGTTTTTT.

The genes are TRBV28 and TRBJ2-7, with D tentatively TRBD1 or TRBD2 (7 bases each). Germline V gives CDR1 MDHEN, CDR2 SYDVKM. The CDR3 sequence is 17 residues long. Trimming took off 7 bases at V and 0 bases at J, with 22 bases between the two ends. CDR3 loop: CASTRTGGGFSSYEQYF. The CDR3 DNA is TGTGCCAGCACCCGGACAGGCGGGGGCTTTAGCTCCTACGAGCAGTACTTC.

The J gene is TRBJ2-7, the V gene TRBV11-2; D may match TRBD1 or TRBD2 (6 bases each). Germline V gene data show CDR1 as SGHAT and CDR2 as FQNNGV. V was pared by 1 base and J by 5 bases, with 18 bases between. The CDR3 is made up of 16 amino acids. The CDR3 is CASSLGLPGARHEQYF. In DNA, the CDR3 is TGTGCCAGCAGCTTAGGTTTGCCGGGGGCGCGGCACGAGCAGTACTTC.

V gene TRBV25-1 combines with J gene TRBJ1-6; D unclear. From germline, CDR1 is MGHDK and CDR2 SYGVNS. Trimming took off 3 bases at V and 11 bases at J, with 14 bases between the two ends. The CDR3 has 14 residues. The CDR3 nucleotides read TGTGCCAGCAGTGATTCCTCGGCCTGGGCACCCCTCCACTTT. Amino acid sequence: CASSDSSAWAPLHF.

This rearrangement joins TRBV6-2 or TRBV6-3 to TRBJ2-7; D is unresolved. Looked up from germline, CDR1 is MNHEY and CDR2 is SVGEGT. V dropped 3 bases and J dropped 5 bases, with 5 bases sitting between them. The CDR3 contains 11 residues. CDR3 sequence (DNA): TGTGCCAGCAGTTATGGGGACGAGCAGTACTTC. Protein: CASSYGDEQYF.

This clonotype appeared many times. The V call is TRBV4-1, the J call TRBJ1-4; D is perhaps TRBD1 (6 bases). The germline gives CDR1 MGHRA, CDR2 YSYEKL. CDR3 size: 15 residues. V lost 2 bases to trimming and J lost 8 bases, with 15 bases between them. The CDR3, as DNA: TGCGCCAGCAGCCAACCATGGGACATGCGAGAAAAACTGTTTTTT. Translation gives CASSQPWDMREKLFF.

This chain links TRBV3-1 with TRBJ2-1, with D hard to call. Trimming shortened V by 1 base and J by 3 bases, and 13 bases separated the two germline ends. Germline CDR1 is LGHDT and CDR2 is YNNKEL (reference sequence). The CDR3 totals 16 residues. The DNA for the CDR3 is TGTGCCAGCAGCCAAGGAGGTCAGAATTTCTACAATGAGCAGTTCTTC. This codes for CASSQGGQNFYNEQFF.

A few counts support this clonotype. The V gene is TRBV29-1, the J gene TRBJ1-1, with 7 bases that match TRBD1. CDR1 is SQVTM and CDR2 is ANQGSEA in the germline V gene. J was trimmed by 4 bases and V by 4 bases; bases with no gene match: 3. The CDR3 is made up of 12 amino acids. CDR3 protein: CSVARGTTEAFF. The CDR3 DNA reads TGCAGCGTTGCCAGGGGGACCACTGAAGCTTTCTTT.

This clonotype was observed a few times. The chain has TRBV7-8 and TRBJ1-1; D might be TRBD1 (5 bases). CDR3 length: 15 residues. Germline V gives CDR1 SGHVS, CDR2 FQNEAQ. Trimming left V 0 bases short and J 0 bases short, with 8 bases between. The CDR3 spells CASSLAGGMNTEAFF. Here the CDR3 DNA reads TGTGCCAGCAGCTTAGCGGGGGGTATGAACACTGAAGCTTTCTTT.

V usage is TRBV20-1 and J usage is TRBJ2-3; 8 bases are shared with TRBD2. The CDR3 length is 13 residues. Germline assignment: CDR1 DFQATT and CDR2 SNEGSKA (reference sequence). Trimming cost V 7 bases and J 2 bases; bases outside gene matches: 5. The CDR3 reads CSVTSGTTDTQYF. Here the CDR3 DNA reads TGCAGTGTTACTAGCGGAACCACAGATACGCAGTATTTT.

This chain links TRBV12-5 with TRBJ1-2, with TRBD1 matching over 10 bases. CDR3 length equals 17 residues. After removal of 2 bases from V and 8 bases from J, the junction contained 14 bases not matched to a gene. Germline V gene lookup returns CDR1 LGHNT and CDR2 FRNRAP. CDR3 residues: CASGLFPGGQGQNGYTF. Written as DNA, the CDR3 is TGTGCTAGTGGTTTGTTTCCAGGGGGACAGGGGCAGAACGGCTACACCTTC.

The rearrangement links TRBV11-3 to TRBJ2-4; TRBD2 aligns across 11 bases. Looked up from germline, CDR1 is SGHNT and CDR2 is YENEEA. This CDR3 contains 13 residues. With 4 bases clipped from V and 12 bases from J, the junction kept 5 bases outside the gene matches. The CDR3 region is CASSSRTSGPQYF. Written as DNA, the CDR3 is TGTGCCAGCAGCTCGAGGACTAGCGGGCCTCAGTACTTC.

This clonotype has ten or more counts. This chain links TRBV15 with TRBJ1-1; D ambiguous. The CDR3 covers 15 residues. From germline, CDR1 is LNHNV and CDR2 YYDKDF (reference sequence). Trimming removed 0 bases at V and 0 bases at J, with 8 bases between. The CDR3 loop is CATSRDYIMNTEAFF. The CDR3 nucleotides read TGTGCCACCAGCAGAGATTATATCATGAACACTGAAGCTTTCTTT.

This clonotype was seen more than once but under ten times. This chain uses TRBV12-3 or TRBV12-4 with TRBJ1-2; D may be TRBD1 (6 bases). Deletions cut 6 bases from V and 10 bases from J, with 21 bases between. This CDR3 is built from 14 residues. The CDR3 DNA is TGTGCCAGCAGACCTACAGGGACCCCCGATGACTACACCTTC. Translation gives CASRPTGTPDDYTF.

This clonotype was detected many times. The chain is built from TRBV21-1 and TRBJ2-6; TRBD2 is the table's D call and was not checked against the DNA. TRBV21-1 corresponds to a pseudogene. The CDR3 runs 17 residues. The chain's CDR3 is CASMKAASGTGANVLTF. The CDR3 nucleotides are TGTGCCAGCATGAAGGCGGCTAGCGGCACTGGGGCCAACGTCCTGACTTTC.